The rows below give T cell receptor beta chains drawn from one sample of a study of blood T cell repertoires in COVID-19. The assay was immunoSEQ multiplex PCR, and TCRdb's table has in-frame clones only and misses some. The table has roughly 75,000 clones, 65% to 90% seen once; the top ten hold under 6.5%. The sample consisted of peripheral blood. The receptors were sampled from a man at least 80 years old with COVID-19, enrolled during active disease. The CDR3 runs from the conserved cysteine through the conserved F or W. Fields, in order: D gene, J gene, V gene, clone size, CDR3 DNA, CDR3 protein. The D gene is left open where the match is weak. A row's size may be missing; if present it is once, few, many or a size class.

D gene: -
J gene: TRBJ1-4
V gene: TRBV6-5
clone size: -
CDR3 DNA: TGTGCCAGCAGTTACTCGCAGGTTTTGGGAAAACTGTTTTTT
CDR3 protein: CASSYSQVLGKLFF

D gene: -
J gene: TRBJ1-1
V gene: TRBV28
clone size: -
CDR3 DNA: TGTGCCAGCAGTTTACAGGGTTCGGCTGAAGCTTTCTTT
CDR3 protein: CASSLQGSAEAFF

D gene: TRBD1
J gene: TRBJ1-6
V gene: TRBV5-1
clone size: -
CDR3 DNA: TGCGCCAGCAGCTTGAATCCCCCCGGGACAGGGGGGAGCTCCTATAATTCACCCCTCCACTTT
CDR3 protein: CASSLNPPGTGGSSYNSPLHF

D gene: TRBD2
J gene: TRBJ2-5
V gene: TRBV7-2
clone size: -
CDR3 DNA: TGTGCCAGCAGCTCGACTAGCGGTTTACAAGAGACCCAGTACTTC
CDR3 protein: CASSSTSGLQETQYF

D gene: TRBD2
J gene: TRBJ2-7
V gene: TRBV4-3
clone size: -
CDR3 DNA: TGCGCCAGCAGCCAAGGGCGGACTAGCGGGGGAAACGAGCAGTACTTC
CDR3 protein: CASSQGRTSGGNEQYF

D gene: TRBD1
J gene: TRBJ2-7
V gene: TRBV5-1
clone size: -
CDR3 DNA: TGCGCCAGCACAGGACAGGGAGGCCTCGAGCAGTACTTC
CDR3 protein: CASTGQGGLEQYF

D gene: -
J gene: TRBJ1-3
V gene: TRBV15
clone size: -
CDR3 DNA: TGTGCCACCAGCATGGCACCAGGGTCTGGAAACACCATATATTTT
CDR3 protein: CATSMAPGSGNTIYF

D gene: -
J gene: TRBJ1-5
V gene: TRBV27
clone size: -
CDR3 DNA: TGTGCCAGCAGTTTAACAGGATACGGGCCCCAGCATTTT
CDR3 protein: CASSLTGYGPQHF

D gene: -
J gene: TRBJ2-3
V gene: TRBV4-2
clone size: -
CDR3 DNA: TGTGCCAGCACCCAAGGAGGGGGGGCGATGGATACGCAGTATTTT
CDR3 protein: CASTQGGGAMDTQYF

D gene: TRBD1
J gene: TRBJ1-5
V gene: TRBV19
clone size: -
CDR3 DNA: TGTGCCAGTAGGGTTCTCGTTCCGGGACAGATCAATCAGCCCCAGCATTTT
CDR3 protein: CASRVLVPGQINQPQHF

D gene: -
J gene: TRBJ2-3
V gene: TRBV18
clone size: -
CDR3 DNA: TGTGCCAGCTCACCCAGGTCCCAAGCATACGCGCAGTATTTT
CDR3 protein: CASSPRSQAYAQYF

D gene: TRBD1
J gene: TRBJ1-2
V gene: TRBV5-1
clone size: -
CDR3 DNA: TGCGCCAGCAGCCAATGGACAGGGGGAGCGAGCTATGGCTACACCTTC
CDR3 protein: CASSQWTGGASYGYTF

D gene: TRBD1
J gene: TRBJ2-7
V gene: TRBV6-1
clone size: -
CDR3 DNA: TGTGCCAGCAGTGATCCAAACCGGGACAGGGGGCTATACGAGCAGTACTTC
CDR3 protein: CASSDPNRDRGLYEQYF

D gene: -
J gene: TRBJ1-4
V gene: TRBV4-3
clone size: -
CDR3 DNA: TGCGCCAGCAGCCAAGGGAAGCGGACTAATGAAAAACTGTTTTTT
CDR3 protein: CASSQGKRTNEKLFF

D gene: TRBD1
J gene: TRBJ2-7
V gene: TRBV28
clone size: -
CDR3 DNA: TGTGCCAGCAGTGAACCCCGGGACAGGGGGTTTGAGCAGTACTTC
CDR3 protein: CASSEPRDRGFEQYF

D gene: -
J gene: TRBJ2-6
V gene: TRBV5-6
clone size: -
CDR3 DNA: TGTGCCAGCAACCAAGCAGGCAACTCTGGGGCCAACGTCCTGACTTTC
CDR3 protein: CASNQAGNSGANVLTF

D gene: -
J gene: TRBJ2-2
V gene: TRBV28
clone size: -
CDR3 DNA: TGTGCCAGCTTCGGTGGGTGGGCGGGGGCAGTATCCGGGGAGCTGTTTTTT
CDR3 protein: CASFGGWAGAVSGELFF

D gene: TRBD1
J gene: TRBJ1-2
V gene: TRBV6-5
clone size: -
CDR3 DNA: TGTGCCAGCACCGGACAGGGACAATACTATGGCTACACCTTC
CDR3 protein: CASTGQGQYYGYTF

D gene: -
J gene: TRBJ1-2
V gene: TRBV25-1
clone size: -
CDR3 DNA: TGTGCCAGCAGTGAACCCGACGGACTCTATGGCTACACCTTC
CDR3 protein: CASSEPDGLYGYTF

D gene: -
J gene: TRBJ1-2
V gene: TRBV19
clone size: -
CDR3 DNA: TGTGCCAGTAGTTCCACCTTGGGGGGGCCGCGGGGCTACACCTTC
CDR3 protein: CASSSTLGGPRGYTF

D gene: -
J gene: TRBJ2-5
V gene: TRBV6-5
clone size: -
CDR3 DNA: TGTGCCGCACGGGAGGGGGCCATACAGACCCAGTACTTC
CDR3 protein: CAAREGAIQTQYF

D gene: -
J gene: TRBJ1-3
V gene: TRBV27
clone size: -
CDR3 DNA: TGTGCCAGCAGACGAGGGGGTAACCTCTCTGGAAACACCATATATTTT
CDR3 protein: CASRRGGNLSGNTIYF

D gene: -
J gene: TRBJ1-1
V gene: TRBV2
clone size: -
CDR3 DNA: TGTGCCAGCAGGCGACAGATTTCTGAAGCTTTCTTT
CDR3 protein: CASRRQISEAFF

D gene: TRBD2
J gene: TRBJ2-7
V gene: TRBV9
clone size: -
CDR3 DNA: TGTGCCAGCAGCGTAGAGAGCGGGGGTCTTTACGAGCAGTACTTC
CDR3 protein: CASSVESGGLYEQYF

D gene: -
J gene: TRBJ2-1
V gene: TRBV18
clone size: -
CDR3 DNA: TGTGCCAGCTCACCGACCTCCTCAGGGAAGCATGAGCAGTTCTTC
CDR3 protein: CASSPTSSGKHEQFF

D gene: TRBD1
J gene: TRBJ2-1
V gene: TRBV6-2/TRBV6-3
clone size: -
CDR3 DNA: TGTGCCAGCAGTTACGGTACAGGGGGTAGCGAGCAGTTCTTC
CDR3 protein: CASSYGTGGSEQFF

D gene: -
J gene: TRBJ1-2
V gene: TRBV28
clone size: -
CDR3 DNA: TGTGCCAGCAGTCGCGACTACCCCCGGGACTCCAACTATGGCTACACCTTC
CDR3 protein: CASSRDYPRDSNYGYTF

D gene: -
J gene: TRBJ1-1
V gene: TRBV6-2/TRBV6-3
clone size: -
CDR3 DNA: TGTGCCAGCAGTAATGGGAGAAACACTGAAGCTTTCTTT
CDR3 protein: CASSNGRNTEAFF

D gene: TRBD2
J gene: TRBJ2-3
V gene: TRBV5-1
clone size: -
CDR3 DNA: TGCGCCAGCAGCTTGGCGGTAGCGGGGGCCCTAAGCACAGATACGCAGTATTTT
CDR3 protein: CASSLAVAGALSTDTQYF

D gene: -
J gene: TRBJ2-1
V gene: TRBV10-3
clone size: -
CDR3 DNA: TGTGCCATCAGTGACGAAGGGGAACCCCTTGAGCAGTTCTTC
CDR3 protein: CAISDEGEPLEQFF

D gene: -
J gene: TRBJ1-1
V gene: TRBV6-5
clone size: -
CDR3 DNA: TGTGCCAGCAGTTACGTCCAGGGTAATGAAGCTTTCTTT
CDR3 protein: CASSYVQGNEAFF

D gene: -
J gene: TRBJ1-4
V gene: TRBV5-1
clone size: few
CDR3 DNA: TGCGCCAGCAGCTTGATGCCCGCGGGGGTGGAAAAACTGTTTTTT
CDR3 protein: CASSLMPAGVEKLFF

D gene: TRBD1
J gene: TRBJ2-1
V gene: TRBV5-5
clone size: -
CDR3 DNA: TGTGCCAGCAGCTTGGATTCCCGAGCAGGGGGAAATGAGCAGTTCTTC
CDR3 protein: CASSLDSRAGGNEQFF

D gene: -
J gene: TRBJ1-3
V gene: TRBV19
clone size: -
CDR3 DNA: TGTGCCAGTAAGCCAGCGGGCTCTGGAAACACCATATATTTT
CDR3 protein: CASKPAGSGNTIYF

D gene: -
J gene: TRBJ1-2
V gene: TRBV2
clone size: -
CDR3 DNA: TGTGCCAGCGGTCCAGGACTAACTAACTATGGCTACACCTTC
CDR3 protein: CASGPGLTNYGYTF

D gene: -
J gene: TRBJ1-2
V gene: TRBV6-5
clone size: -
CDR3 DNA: TGTGCCAGCAGTTATGGGGTCACGCCAGGGGGCTACACCTTC
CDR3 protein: CASSYGVTPGGYTF

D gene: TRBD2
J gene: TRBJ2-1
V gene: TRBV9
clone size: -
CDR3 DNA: TGTGCCAGCAGCCCAGGGACTAGCGGGTACTACAATGAGCAGTTCTTC
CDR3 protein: CASSPGTSGYYNEQFF

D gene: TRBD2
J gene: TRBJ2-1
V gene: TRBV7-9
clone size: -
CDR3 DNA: TGTGCCAGCAGCTCTTCCGGGGGGAATGAGCAGTTCTTC
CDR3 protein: CASSSSGGNEQFF

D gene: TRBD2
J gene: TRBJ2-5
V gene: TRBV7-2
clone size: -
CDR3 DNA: TGTGCCAGCAGCAAACGGACTAGCGGGCAAGAGACCCAGTACTTC
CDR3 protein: CASSKRTSGQETQYF

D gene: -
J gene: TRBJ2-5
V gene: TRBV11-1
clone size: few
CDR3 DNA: TGTGCCAGCAGCGTCCCGGGACACAAAAGAGAGACCCAGTACTTC
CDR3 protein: CASSVPGHKRETQYF

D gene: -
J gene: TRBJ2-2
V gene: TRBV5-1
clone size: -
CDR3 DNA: TGCGCCAGCAGGGGGGGTGCGAACACCGGGGAGCTGTTTTTT
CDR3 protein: CASRGGANTGELFF

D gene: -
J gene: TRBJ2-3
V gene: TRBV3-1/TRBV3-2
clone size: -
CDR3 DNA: TGTGCCAGCAGCCAAGCCCGTAGCACAGATACGCAGTATTTT
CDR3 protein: CASSQARSTDTQYF

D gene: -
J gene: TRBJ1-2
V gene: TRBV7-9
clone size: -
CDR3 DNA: TGTGCCAGCAGCACGCGTTCCAACTATGGCTACACCTTC
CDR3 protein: CASSTRSNYGYTF

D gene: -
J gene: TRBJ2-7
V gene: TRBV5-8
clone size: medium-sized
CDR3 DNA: TGTGCCAGCAGCACCGGACACCGGGGGACCTACGAGCAGTACTTC
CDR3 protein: CASSTGHRGTYEQYF

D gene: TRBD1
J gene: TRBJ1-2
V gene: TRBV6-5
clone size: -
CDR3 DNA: TGTGCCAGCCGGACAGGCGGGAACTATGGCTACACCTTC
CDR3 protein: CASRTGGNYGYTF

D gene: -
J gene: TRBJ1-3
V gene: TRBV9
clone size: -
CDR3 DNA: TGTGCCAGCAGCGTACAAAGTACTCTCTCTGGAAACACCATATATTTT
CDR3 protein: CASSVQSTLSGNTIYF

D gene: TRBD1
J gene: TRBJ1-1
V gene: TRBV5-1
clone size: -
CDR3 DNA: TGCGCCAGCAGCTTCCGACAGGGCGACACTGAAGCTTTCTTT
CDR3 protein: CASSFRQGDTEAFF

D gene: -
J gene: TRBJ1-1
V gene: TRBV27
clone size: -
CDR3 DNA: TGTGCCAGCAGTTACCGGTCGAACACTGAAGCTTTCTTT
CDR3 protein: CASSYRSNTEAFF

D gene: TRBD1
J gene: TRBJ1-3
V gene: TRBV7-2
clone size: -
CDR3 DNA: TGTGCCAGCAGCTGGGGACAGGGCTCTGGAAACACCATATATTTT
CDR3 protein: CASSWGQGSGNTIYF

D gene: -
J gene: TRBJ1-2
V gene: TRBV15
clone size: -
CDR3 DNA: TGTGCCACCAGCAGTCTGGGGGGGGCAGACTATGGCTACACCTTC
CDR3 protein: CATSSLGGADYGYTF

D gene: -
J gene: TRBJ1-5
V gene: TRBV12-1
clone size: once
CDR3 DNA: TGTGCCAGCAGCCCGGGACAAGACTATAGCAATCAGCCCCAGCATTTT
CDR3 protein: CASSPGQDYSNQPQHF

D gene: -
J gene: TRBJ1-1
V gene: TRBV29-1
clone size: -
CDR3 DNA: TGCAGCGTCTCAGTTGTGAACACTGAAGCTTTCTTT
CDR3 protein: CSVSVVNTEAFF

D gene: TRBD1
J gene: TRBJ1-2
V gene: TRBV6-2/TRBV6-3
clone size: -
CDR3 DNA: TGTGCCAGCAGTGCCGGAGGACAGGGGGCGAGGTATGGCTACACCTTC
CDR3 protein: CASSAGGQGARYGYTF

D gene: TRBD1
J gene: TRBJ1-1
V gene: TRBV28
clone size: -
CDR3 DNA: TGTGCCAGCAGTTCCGGAGGACAGGGGGTTCGGAACACTGAAGCTTTCTTT
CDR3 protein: CASSSGGQGVRNTEAFF

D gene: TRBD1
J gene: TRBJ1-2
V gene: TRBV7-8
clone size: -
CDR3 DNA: TGTGCCAGCACCGCGGGACAGTCCTATGGCTACACCTTC
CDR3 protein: CASTAGQSYGYTF

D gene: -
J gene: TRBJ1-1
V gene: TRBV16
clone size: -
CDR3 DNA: TGTGCCAGCAGCCAACAGGTGAACACTGAAGCTTTCTTT
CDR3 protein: CASSQQVNTEAFF

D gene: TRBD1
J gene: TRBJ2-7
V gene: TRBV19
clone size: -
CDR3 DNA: TGTGCCAGTAAGGAAGATTACAGGGGGCCCTGGGGTGAGCAGTACTTC
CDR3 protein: CASKEDYRGPWGEQYF

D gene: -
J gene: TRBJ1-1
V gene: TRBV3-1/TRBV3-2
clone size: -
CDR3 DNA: TGTGCCAGCAGCGCGGGGGGAAACACTGAAGCTTTCTTT
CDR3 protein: CASSAGGNTEAFF

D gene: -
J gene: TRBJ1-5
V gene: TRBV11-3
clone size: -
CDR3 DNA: TGTGCCAGCAGCTCCCTCGGAGGGCCCCAGCATTTT
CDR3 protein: CASSSLGGPQHF

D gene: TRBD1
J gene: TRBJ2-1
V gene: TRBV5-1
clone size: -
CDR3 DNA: TGCGCCAGCAGGAAGGGACAGGGCTCCTACAATGAGCAGTTCTTC
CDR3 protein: CASRKGQGSYNEQFF